Described below is a single T cell receptor beta chain sequence and its context. Recruitment covered some 25 US areas and drew participants whose ages spanned roughly 18 to 90 years. Participant-reported clinical history was the basis for cohort assignment. TCRdb keeps only in-frame clones here, not all; method: immunoSEQ multiplex PCR. Among 190,000 or so clones, around nine tenths were seen once, and the ten largest hold roughly 4.5%. The data belong to a study of blood T cell repertoires in COVID-19. Study summary: The analysed material was cDNA or gDNA that came from T cells, B-cell-depleted T cells, or PBMCs.

The sequencing input was PBMCs or T cells enriched from blood (not recorded which). This clonotype was sampled from a woman under 40 who had been exposed to COVID-19.

CDR3: CASSQGTGVWNEQYF. The CDR3 nucleotides are TGTGCCAGCAGCCAAGGGACAGGGGTATGGAACGAGCAGTACTTC. This chain connects TRBV3-1 (or the pseudogene TRBV3-2) to TRBJ2-7; TRBD1 matches 9 bases. V trimming: 1 base; J trimming: 5 bases; junction bases outside the gene matches: 6. CDR1 LGHDT and CDR2 YNNKEL come from the germline V gene (reference sequence). The CDR3 length is 15 residues.